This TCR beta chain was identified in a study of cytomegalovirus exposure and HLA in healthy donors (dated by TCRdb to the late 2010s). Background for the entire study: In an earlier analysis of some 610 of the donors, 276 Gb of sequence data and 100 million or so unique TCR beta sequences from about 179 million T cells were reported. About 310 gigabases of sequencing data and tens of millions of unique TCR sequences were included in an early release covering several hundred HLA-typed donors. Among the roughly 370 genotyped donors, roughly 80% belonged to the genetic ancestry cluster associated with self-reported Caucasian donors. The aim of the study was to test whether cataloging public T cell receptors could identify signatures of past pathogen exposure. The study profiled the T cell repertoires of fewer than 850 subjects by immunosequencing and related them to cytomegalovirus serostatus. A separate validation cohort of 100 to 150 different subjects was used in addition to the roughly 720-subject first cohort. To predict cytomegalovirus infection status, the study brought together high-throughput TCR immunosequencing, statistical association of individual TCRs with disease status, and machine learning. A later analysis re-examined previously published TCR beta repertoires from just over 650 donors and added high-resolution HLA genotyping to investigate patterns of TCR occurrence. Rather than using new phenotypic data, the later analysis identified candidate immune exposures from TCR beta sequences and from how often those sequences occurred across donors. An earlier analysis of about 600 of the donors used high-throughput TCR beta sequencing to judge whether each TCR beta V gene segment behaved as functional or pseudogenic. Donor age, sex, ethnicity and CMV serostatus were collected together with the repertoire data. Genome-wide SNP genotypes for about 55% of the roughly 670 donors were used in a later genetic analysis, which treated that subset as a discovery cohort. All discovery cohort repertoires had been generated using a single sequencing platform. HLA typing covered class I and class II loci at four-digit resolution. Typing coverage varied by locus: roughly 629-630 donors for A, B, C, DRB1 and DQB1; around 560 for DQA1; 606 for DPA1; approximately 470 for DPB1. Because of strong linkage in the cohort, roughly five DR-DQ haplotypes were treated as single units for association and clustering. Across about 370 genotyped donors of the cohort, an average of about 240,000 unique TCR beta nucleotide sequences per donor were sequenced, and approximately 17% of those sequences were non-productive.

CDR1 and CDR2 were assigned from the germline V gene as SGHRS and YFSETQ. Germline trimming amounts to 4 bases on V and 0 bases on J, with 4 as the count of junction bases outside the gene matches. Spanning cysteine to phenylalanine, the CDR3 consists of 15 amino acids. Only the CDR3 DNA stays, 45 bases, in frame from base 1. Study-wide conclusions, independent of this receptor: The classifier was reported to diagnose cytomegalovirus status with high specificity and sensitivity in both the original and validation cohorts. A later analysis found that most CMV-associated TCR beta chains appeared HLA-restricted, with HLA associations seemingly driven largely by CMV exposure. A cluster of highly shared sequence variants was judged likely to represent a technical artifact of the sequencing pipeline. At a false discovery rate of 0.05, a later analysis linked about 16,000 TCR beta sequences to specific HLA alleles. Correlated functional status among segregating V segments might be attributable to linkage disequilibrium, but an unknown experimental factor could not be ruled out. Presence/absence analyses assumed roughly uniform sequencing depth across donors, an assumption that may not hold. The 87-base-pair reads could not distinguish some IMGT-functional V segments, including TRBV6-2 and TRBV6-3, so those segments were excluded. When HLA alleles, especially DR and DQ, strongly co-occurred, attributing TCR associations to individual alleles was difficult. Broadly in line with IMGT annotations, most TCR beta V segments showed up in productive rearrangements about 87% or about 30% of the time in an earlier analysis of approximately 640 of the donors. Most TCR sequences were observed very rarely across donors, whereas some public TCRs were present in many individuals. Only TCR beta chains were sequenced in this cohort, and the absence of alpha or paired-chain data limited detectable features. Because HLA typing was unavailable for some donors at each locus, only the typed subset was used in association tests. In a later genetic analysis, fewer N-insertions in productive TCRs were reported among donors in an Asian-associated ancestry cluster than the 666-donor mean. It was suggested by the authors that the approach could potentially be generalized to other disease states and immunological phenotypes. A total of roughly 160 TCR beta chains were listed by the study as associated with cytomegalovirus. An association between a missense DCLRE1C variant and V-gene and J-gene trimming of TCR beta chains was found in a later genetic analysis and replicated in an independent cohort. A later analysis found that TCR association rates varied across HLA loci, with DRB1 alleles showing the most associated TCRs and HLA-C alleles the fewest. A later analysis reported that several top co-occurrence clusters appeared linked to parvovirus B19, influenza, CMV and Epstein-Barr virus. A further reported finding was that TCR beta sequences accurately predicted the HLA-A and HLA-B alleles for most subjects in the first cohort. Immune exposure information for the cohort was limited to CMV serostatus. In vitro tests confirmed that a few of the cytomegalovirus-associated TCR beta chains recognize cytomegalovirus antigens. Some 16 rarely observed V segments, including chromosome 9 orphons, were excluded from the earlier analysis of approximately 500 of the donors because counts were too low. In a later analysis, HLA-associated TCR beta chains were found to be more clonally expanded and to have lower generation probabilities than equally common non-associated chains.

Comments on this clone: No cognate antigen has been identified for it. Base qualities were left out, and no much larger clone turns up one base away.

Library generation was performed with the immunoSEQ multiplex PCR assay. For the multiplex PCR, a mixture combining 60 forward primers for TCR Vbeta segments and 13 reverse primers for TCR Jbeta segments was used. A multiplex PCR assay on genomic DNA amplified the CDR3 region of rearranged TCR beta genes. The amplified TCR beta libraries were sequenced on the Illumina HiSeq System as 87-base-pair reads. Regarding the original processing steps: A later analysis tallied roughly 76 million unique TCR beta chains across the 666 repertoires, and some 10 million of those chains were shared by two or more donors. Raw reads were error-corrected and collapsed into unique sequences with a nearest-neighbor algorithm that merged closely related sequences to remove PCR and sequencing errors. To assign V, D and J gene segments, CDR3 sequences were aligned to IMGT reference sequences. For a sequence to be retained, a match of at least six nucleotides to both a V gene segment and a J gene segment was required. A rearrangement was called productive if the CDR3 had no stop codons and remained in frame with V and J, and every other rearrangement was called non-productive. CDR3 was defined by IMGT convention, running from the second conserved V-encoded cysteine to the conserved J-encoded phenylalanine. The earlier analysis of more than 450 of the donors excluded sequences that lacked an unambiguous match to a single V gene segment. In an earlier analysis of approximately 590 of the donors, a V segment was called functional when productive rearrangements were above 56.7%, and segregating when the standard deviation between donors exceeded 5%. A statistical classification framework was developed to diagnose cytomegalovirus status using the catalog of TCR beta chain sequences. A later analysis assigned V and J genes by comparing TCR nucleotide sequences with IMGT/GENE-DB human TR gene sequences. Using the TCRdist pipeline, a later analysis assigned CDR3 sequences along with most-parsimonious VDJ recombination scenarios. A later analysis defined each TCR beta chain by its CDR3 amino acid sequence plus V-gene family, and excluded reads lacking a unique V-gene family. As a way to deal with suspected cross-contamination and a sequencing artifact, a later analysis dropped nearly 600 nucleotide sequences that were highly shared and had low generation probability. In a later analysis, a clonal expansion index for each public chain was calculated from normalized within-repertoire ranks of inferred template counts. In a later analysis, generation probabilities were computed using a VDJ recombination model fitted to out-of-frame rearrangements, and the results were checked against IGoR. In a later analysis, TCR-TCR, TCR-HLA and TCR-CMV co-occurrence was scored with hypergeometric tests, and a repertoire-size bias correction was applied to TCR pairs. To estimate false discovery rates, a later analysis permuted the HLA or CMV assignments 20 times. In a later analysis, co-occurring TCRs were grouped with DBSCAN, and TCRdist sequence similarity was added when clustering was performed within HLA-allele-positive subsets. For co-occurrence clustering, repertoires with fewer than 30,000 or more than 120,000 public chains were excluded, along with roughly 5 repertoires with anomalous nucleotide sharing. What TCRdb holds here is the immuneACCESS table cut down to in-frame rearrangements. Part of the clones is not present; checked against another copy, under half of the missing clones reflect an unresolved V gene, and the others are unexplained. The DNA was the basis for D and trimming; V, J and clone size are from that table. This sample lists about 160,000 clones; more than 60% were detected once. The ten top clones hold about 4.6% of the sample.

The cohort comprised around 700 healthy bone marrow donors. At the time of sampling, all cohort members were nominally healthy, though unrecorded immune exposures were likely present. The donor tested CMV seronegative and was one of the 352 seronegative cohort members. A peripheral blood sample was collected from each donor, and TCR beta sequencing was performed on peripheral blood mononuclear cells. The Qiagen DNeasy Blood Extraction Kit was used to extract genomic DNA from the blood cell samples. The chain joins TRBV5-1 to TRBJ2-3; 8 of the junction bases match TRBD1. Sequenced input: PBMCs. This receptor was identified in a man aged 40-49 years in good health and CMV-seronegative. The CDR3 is CASSQTGVSTDTQYF. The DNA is TGCGCCAGCAGCCAGACAGGGGTGAGCACAGATACGCAGTATTTT.